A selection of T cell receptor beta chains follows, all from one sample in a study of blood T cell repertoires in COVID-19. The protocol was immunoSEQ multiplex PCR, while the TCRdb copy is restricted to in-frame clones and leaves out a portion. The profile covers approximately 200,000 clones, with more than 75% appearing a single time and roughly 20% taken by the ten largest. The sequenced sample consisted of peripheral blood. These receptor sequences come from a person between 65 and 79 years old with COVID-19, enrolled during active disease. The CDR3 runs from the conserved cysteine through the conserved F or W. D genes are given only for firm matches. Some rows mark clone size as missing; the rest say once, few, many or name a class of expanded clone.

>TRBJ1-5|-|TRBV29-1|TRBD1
TGCAGCGTTGGGACAGGTACAGGTCAGCCCCAGCATTTT
CSVGTGTGQPQHF
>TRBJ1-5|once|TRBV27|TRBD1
TGTGCCAGCGGGAAAACCCGACAGGGGGTTAACCAGCCCCAGCATTTT
CASGKTRQGVNQPQHF
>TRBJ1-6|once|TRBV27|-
TGTGCCAGCACTCTTTCTCGGGGGGATTCACCCCTCCACTTT
CASTLSRGDSPLHF
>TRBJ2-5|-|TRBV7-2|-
TGTGCCAGCAGCCAAGGAGGCCAAGAGACCCAGTACTTC
CASSQGGQETQYF
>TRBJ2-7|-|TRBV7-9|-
TGTGCCAGCAGCTTAGTGGGGCGTGACGAGCAGTACTTC
CASSLVGRDEQYF
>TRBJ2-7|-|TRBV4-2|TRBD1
TGTGCCAGCAGCCAAGGGATTACAGGGGTCGCCTACGAGCAGTACTTC
CASSQGITGVAYEQYF
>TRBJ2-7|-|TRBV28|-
TGTGCCAGCAGTTTATCTGTAGCGGAATTGGCCTACGAGCAGTACTTC
CASSLSVAELAYEQYF
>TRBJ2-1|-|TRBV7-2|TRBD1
TGTGCCAGCAGCCCCACCGGGACAGGGTCAGGGGATGAGCAGTTCTTC
CASSPTGTGSGDEQFF
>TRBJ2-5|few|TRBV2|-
TGTGCCAGCGTATTCGGGGGTGTAGAAGAGACCCAGTACTTC
CASVFGGVEETQYF
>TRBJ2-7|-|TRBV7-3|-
TGTGCCAGCAGCTTAGGGGGCTGGGAACGCTACTTC
CASSLGGWERYF
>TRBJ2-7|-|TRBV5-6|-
TGTGCCAGCAGCCGTCTAACCTACGAGCAGTACTTC
CASSRLTYEQYF
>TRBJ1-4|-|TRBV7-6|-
TGTGCCAGCAGCTTAGCAGGAGATGAAAAACTGTTTTTT
CASSLAGDEKLFF
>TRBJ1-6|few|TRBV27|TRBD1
TGTGCCAGCAGAGCGCCGGGACAGAATAATTCACCCCTCCACTTT
CASRAPGQNNSPLHF